This T cell receptor beta chain was captured by sequencing in a study of blood T cell repertoires in COVID-19. CDR3 length: 17 amino acids. Germline V gives CDR1 SGHTA, CDR2 FQGNSA. V was shortened by 5 bases and J by 0 bases, with 16 bases between the two germline ends. TCRdb's table, derived via immunoSEQ multiplex PCR, lists solely in-frame clones and lacks some. The top ten clones hold 0.95% to 1.5% of a sample with 250,000 to 300,000 clones, 91% of them seen once. The origin of this receptor is a human donor in a cohort exposed to, infected with or recovered from COVID-19 (not recorded which). The donor label of this sample is uncertain. The chain carries TRBV7-2 and TRBJ1-4; no clear D gene. Sequencing input: PBMCs or T cells enriched from blood (not recorded which). This chain's CDR3 is CASSTKGGLSTNEKLFF. The CDR3 DNA reads as TGTGCCAGCAGCACAAAGGGTGGACTTTCAACTAATGAAAAACTGTTTTTT.